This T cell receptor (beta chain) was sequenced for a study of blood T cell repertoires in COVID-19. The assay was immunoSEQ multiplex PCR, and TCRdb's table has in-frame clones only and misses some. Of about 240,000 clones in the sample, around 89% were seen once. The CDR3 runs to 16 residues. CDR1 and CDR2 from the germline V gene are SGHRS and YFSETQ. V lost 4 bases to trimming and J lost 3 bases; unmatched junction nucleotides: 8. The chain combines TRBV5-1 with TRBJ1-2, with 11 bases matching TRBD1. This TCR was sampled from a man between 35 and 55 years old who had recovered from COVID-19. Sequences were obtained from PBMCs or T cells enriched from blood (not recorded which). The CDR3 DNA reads TGCGCCAGCAGCCCCGATCGGACAGGGGGCGACTATGGCTACACCTTC. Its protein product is CASSPDRTGGDYGYTF.